This TCR beta chain is drawn from a study of OX40 agonist ivuxolimab in advanced cancers. Baseline, cycle 4 day 1, and cycle 7 day 1 were the blood sampling points. Germline CDR1 is LNHDA and CDR2 is SQIVND (reference sequence). The length of the CDR3 is 15 residues. Deletions cut 5 bases from V and 2 bases from J, with 13 bases between. TCRdb's table, derived via immunoSEQ multiplex PCR, lists solely in-frame clones and lacks some. The table records under 65,000 clones, about 88% of them present only once. The sequence came from an adult with an advanced solid tumor such as melanoma, head and neck, liver or kidney cancer. The sequenced sample was CD4+ or CD8+ T cells sorted from blood, obtained in a trial of the OX40 agonist ivuxolimab. This chain joins TRBV19 and TRBJ1-3; D gene ambiguous. This CDR3 reads CASSPPHQAGNTIYF. Here the CDR3 DNA reads TGTGCCAGTAGTCCCCCGCACCAAGCTGGAAACACCATATATTTT.